The source of this TCR beta chain is a study of blood T cell repertoires in COVID-19. Whole-study context: COVID-19 samples from acute and convalescent phases originated in the United States, Italy and Spain. PBMCs, B-cell-depleted T cells, or T cells provided the cDNA or gDNA that made up the material.

Authors' analysis steps: Amplification with reference gene primers provided the estimates of nucleated cell counts. The table came from immunoSEQ multiplex PCR; TCRdb's copy has only in-frame clones and leaves some out. V and J calls and clone size come straight from that table; D and trimming were deduced from the DNA. The sample has roughly 100,000 clones, roughly 90% seen once. CDR1 is MNHNY and CDR2 is SVGAGI in the germline V gene (reference sequence). The ends were cut back, 0 bases at V and 2 bases at J, with 7 bases in the middle. The CDR3 is 14 residues long. The gene calls are TRBV6-6 and TRBJ2-5; D is possibly TRBD1 (5 bases). Sequencing used peripheral blood. This sequence originates from a woman in her fifties or sixties with acute or convalescent COVID-19. The CDR3 sequence is CASSYSRQQETQYF. CDR3 nucleotides: TGTGCCAGCAGTTACTCGCGACAGCAAGAGACCCAGTACTTC.